This T cell receptor (beta chain) was found in a study of CD8+CD57+ T cells in acquired aplastic anemia. Patients chosen for sequencing had CD8+CD57+ cells that had expanded, as shown by flow cytometry. Per germline, CDR1 DFQATT and CDR2 SNEGSKA (reference sequence). Trimming took 0 bases from V and 4 from J; bases not matched to a gene: 10. CDR3 length: 16 amino acids. The use of genomic DNA as template underpinned the TCR beta VDJ and CDR3 profiling. MiXCR was run by TCRdb on the reads, yielding one entry per CDR3 protein. The sample includes over 150,000 distinct CDR3 sequences, more than 60% of them seen just once.

This TCR came from a human donor with aplastic anemia. The chain couples TRBV20-1 to TRBJ1-2, with 8 positions matching TRBD1. The sample was sorted CD4+, CD8+, or CD8+CD57+ T cells (not recorded which) from PBMCs. The CDR3 DNA sequence: TGCAGTGCTAGAGATCGGTCAGGGGGCGAGGGCTATGGCTACACCTTC. Residues: CSARDRSGGEGYGYTF.